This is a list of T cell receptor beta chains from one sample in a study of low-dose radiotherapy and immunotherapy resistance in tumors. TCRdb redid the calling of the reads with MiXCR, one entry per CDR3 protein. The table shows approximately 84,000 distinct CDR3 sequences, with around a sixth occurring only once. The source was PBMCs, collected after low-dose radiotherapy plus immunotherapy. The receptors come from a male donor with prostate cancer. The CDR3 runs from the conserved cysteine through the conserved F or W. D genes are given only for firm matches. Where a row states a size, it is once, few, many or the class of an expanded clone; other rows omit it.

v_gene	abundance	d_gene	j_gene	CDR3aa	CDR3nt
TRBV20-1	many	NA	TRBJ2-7	CSARAPDFYEQYF	TGCAGTGCTAGAGCCCCAGACTTCTACGAGCAGTACTTC
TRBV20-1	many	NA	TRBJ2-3	CSALKPRTDTQYF	TGCAGTGCCCTAAAACCACGCACAGATACGCAGTATTTT
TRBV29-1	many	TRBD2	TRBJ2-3	CSVSGLAGGTDTQYF	TGCAGCGTGTCGGGACTAGCGGGAGGCACAGATACGCAGTATTTT
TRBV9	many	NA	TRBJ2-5	CASSVGPGGQETQYF	TGTGCCAGCAGCGTAGGCCCAGGAGGACAAGAGACCCAGTACTTC
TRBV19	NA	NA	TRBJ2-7	CASSIAGARTYEQYF	TGTGCCAGTAGTATAGCTGGGGCCAGGACCTACGAGCAGTACTTC
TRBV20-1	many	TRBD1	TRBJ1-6	CSASGTANNSPLHF	TGCAGTGCTAGTGGGACAGCTAATAATTCACCCCTCCACTTT
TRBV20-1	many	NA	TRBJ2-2	CSARGQPLGELFF	TGCAGTGCTCGTGGACAGCCTTTGGGGGAGCTGTTTTTT
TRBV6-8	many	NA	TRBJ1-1	CASSVKVNTEAFF	TGTGCCAGCAGTGTAAAGGTGAACACTGAAGCTTTCTTT
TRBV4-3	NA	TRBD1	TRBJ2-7	CASSQRDRGFSEQYF	TGCGCCAGCAGCCAGAGGGACAGGGGGTTTAGCGAGCAGTACTTC
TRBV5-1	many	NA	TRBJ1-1	CASSGRTAYLGAFF	TGTGCCAGCAGCGGGCGGACAGCCTACCTTGGTGCTTTCTTT
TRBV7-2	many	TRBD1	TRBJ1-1	CASRIQGVANTEAFF	TGTGCCAGCAGGATACAGGGGGTCGCGAACACTGAAGCTTTCTTT
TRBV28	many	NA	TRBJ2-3	CASSAPPTSDTQYF	TGTGCCAGCAGTGCCCCCCCCACCTCCGATACGCAGTATTTT
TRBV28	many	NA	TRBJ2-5	CASSFLGFSRGETQYF	TGTGCCAGCAGTTTCTTAGGCTTTTCGAGGGGAGAGACCCAGTACTTC
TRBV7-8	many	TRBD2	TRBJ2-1	CASSSWTSGSDADEQFF	TGTGCCAGCAGCTCGTGGACTAGCGGGAGTGATGCCGATGAGCAGTTCTTC
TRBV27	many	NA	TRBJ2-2	CASSSDTGELFF	TGTGCCAGCAGTTCAGACACCGGGGAGCTGTTTTTT
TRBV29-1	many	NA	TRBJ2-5	CSVGRRGVTETQYF	TGCAGCGTCGGTCGACGTGGGGTCACGGAGACCCAGTACTTC
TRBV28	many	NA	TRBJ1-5	CASSLQIGGNQPQHF	TGTGCCAGCAGTTTACAGATAGGTGGCAATCAGCCCCAGCATTTT
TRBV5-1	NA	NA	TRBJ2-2	CASSSGLTQMGTGELFFF	NA
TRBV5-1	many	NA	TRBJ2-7	CASSPGSGTGYEQYF	TGCGCCAGCAGCCCGGGGAGCGGGACAGGCTACGAGCAGTACTTC
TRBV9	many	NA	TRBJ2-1	CASSVDLHNEQFF	TGTGCCAGCAGCGTCGACTTGCACAATGAGCAGTTCTTC
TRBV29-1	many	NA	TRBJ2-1	CSVKTYNEQFF	TGCAGCGTTAAGACTTACAATGAGCAGTTCTTC
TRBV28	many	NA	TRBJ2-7	CASSVPTGYEQYF	TGTGCCAGCAGTGTCCCGACTGGATACGAGCAGTACTTC
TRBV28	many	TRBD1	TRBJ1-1	CASSFQGARNTEAFF	TGTGCCAGCAGTTTTCAGGGGGCAAGGAACACTGAAGCTTTCTTT
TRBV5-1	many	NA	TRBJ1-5	CASSLGVVDTFNQPQHF	TGCGCCAGCAGCTTGGGGGTGGTGGACACCTTCAATCAGCCCCAGCATTTT
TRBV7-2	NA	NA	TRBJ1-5	CASSPTTGLGQPQHF	TGTGCCAGCAGCCCAACCACAGGGTTGGGTCAGCCCCAGCATTTT
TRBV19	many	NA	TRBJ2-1	CASSSGSGSGNEQFF	TGTGCCAGTAGCTCTGGGTCCGGATCCGGCAATGAGCAGTTCTTC
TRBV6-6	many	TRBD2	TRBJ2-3	CASSPTGTSVGDTQYF	TGTGCCAGCAGCCCAACCGGGACTAGCGTGGGAGATACGCAGTATTTT
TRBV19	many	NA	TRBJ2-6	CASRLSQVVSGANVLTF	TGTGCCAGTAGACTATCACAGGTTGTCTCTGGGGCCAACGTCCTGACTTTC
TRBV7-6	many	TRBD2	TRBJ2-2	CASRRLAGGAGELFF	TGTGCCAGCAGGAGACTAGCGGGAGGGGCCGGGGAGCTGTTTTTT
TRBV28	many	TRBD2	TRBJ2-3	CASRLAGEGTDTQYF	TGTGCCAGCAGGTTAGCGGGAGAGGGGACAGATACGCAGTATTTT
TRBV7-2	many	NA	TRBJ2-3	CASSLGGGGDTDTQYF	TGTGCCAGCAGCTTAGGCGGCGGAGGCGACACAGATACGCAGTATTTT
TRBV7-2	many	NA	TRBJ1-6	CASSLDFSPLHF	TGTGCCAGCAGCTTAGACTTTTCACCCCTCCACTTT
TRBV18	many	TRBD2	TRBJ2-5	CASSPSGLGQETQYF	TGTGCCAGCTCTCCCTCCGGACTAGGACAAGAGACCCAGTACTTC
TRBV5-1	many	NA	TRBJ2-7	CASSLEATPEGEQYF	TGCGCCAGCAGCTTGGAGGCGACTCCCGAGGGCGAGCAGTACTTC
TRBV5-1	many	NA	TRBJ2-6	CASSLGNSGANVLTF	TGTGCCAGCAGCTTAGGGAACTCTGGGGCCAACGTCCTGACTTTC
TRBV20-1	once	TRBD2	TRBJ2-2	CSAPDSGRATGELFF	TGCAGTGCTCCGGATAGCGGGAGGGCGACCGGGGAGCTGTTTTTT
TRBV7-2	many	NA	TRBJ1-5	CASSRGGFSNQPQHF	TGTGCCAGCAGCCGGGGGGGATTCAGCAATCAGCCCCAGCATTTT
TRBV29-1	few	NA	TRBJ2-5	CSVDAGRETQYF	TGCAGCGTTGATGCGGGGCGAGAGACCCAGTACTTC
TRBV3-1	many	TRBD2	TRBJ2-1	CASSAAAGGGNEQFF	TGTGCCAGCAGCGCCGCGGCGGGGGGGGGGAATGAGCAGTTCTTC
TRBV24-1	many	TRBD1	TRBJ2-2	CATSAWGQTNTGELFF	TGTGCCACCAGTGCCTGGGGACAGACTAACACCGGGGAGCTGTTTTTT
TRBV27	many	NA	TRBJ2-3	CASSLGFRGRRTDTQYF	TGTGCCAGCAGTTTAGGGTTTAGAGGGAGGCGCACAGATACGCAGTATTTT
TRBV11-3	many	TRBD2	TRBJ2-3	CASSEASGRGTDTQYF	TGTGCCAGCAGCGAAGCTAGCGGGAGAGGCACAGATACGCAGTATTTT
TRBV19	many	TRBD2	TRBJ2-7	CASSNRQGTSGRSHEQYF	TGTGCCAGTAGTAACCGACAGGGGACTAGCGGGCGCTCACACGAGCAGTACTTC
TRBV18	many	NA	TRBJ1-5	CASSPGPLFNQPQHF	TGTGCCAGCTCACCAGGGCCGCTGTTCAATCAGCCCCAGCATTTT
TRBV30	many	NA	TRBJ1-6	CAWRSDGNNSPLHF	TGTGCCTGGAGATCGGACGGTAATAATTCACCCCTCCACTTT
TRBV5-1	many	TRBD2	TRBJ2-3	CASSLGGGPTDTQYF	TGCGCCAGCAGTCTCGGGGGAGGGCCAACCGATACGCAGTATTTT
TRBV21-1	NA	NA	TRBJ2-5	CASSKQVGSGSQETQYF	NA
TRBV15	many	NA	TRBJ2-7	CATSRTPTGASYEQYF	TGTGCCACCAGCAGAACCCCAACGGGGGCCTCCTACGAGCAGTACTTC
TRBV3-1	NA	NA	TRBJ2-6	CASSQDGVGAYDSGANVLTF	TGTGCCAGCAGCCAAGATGGGGTAGGTGCCTACGACTCTGGGGCCAACGTCCTGACTTTC
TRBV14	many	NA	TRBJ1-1	CASSQESLREAFF	TGTGCCAGCAGCCAAGAGAGCCTCAGGGAAGCTTTCTTT
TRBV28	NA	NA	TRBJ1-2	CASSSRDNYGYTF	TGTGCCAGCAGTTCCAGGGATAACTATGGCTACACCTTC